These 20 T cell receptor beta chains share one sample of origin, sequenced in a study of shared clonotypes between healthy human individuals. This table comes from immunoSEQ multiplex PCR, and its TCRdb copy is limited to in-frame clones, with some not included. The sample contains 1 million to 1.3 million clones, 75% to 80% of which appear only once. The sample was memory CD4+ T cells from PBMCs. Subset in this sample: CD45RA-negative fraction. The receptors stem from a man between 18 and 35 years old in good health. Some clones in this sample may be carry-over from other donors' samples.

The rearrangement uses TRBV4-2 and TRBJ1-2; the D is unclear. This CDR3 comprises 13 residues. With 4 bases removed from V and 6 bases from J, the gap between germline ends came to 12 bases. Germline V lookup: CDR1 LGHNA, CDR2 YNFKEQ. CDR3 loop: CASSPSKADGYTF. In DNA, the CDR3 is TGTGCCAGCAGCCCCTCGAAGGCGGATGGCTACACCTTC.

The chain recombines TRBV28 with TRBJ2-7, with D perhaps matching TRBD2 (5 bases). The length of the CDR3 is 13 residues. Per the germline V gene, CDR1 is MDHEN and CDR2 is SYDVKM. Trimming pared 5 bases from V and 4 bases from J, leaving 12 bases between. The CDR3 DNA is TGTGCCAGCAGTCAGCCCCGAGGGTACGAGCAGTACTTC. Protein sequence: CASSQPRGYEQYF.

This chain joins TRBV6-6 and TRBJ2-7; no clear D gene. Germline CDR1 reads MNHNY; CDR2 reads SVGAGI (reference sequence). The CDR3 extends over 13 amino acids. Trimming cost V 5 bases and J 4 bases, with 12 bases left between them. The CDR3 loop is CASSTNQNYEQYF. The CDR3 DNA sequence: TGTGCCAGCAGTACCAACCAAAATTACGAGCAGTACTTC.

DNA of the CDR3: TGTGCCAGCAGCGGAAACCCGGGACAGGGGAGCCGTCTATTTTGGAACACTGAAGCTTTCTTT. As protein: CASSGNPGQGSRLFWNTEAFF. This chain links TRBV9 with TRBJ1-1; 10 bases agree with TRBD1. Germline CDR1 SGDLS, CDR2 YYNGEE. Trimming at V came to 3 bases and at J to 1 base, leaving 21 bases not matched to a gene. This CDR3 spans 21 amino acids.

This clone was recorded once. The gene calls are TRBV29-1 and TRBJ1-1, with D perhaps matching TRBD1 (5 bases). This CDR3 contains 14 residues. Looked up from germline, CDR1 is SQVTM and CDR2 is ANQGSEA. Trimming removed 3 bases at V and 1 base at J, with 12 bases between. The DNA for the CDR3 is TGCAGCGTTGACCGCGGCAGGGCGAACACTGAAGCTTTCTTT. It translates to CSVDRGRANTEAFF. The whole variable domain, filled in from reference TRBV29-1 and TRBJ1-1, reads SAVISQKPSRDICQRGTSLTIQCQVDSQVTMMFWYRQQPGQSLTLIATANQGSEATYESGFVIDKFPISRPNLTFSTLTVSNMSPEDSSIYLCSVDRGRANTEAFFGQGTRLTVV.

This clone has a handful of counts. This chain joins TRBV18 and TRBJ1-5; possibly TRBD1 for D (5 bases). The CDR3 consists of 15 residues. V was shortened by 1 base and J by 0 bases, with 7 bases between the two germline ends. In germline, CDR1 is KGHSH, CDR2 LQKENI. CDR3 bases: TGTGCCAGCTCACCACAGACAGATAGCAATCAGCCCCAGCATTTT. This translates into CASSPQTDSNQPQHF.

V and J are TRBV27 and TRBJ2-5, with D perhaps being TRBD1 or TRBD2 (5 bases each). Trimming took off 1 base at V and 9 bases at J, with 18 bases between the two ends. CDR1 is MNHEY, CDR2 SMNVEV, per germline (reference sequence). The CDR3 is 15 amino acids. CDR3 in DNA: TGTGCCAGCAGTTTATGGGGACCTTCCTCGGGGCCCCAGTACTTC. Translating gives CASSLWGPSSGPQYF.

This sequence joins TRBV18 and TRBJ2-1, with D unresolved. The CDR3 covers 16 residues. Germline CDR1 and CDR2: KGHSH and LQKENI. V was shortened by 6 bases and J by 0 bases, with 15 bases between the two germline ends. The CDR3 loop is CASSSQWSHSYNEQFF. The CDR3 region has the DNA TGTGCCAGCTCGTCCCAATGGAGCCACTCCTACAATGAGCAGTTCTTC.

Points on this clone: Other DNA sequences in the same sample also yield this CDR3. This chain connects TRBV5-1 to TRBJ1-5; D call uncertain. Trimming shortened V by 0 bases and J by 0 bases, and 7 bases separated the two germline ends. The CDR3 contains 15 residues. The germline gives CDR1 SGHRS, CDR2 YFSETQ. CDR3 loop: CASSLGGSSNQPQHF. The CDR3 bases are TGCGCCAGCAGCTTGGGAGGGAGTAGCAATCAGCCCCAGCATTTT. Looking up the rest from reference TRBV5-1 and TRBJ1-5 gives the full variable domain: KAGVTQTPRYLIKTRGQQVTLSCSPISGHRSVSWYQQTPGQGLQFLFEYFSETQRNKGNFPGRFSGRQFSNSRSEMNVSTLELGDSALYLCASSLGGSSNQPQHFGDGTRLSIL.

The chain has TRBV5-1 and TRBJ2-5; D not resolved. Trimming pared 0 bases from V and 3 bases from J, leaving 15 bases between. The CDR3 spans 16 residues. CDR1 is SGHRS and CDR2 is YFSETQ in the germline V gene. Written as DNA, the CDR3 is TGCGCCAGCAGCTTGGGGTCCGCCTTCTGGGAAGAGACCCAGTACTTC. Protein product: CASSLGSAFWEETQYF.

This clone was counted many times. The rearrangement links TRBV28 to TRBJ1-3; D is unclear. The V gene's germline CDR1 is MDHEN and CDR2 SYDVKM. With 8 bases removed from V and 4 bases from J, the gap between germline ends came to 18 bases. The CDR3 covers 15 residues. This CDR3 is CASQGSRLGGNTIYF. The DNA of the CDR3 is TGTGCCAGCCAAGGCTCGCGATTGGGGGGAAACACCATATATTTT.

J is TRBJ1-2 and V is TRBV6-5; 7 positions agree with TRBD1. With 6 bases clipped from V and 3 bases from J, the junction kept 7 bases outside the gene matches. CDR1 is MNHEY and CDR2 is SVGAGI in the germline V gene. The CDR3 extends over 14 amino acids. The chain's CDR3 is CASRQGRTDYGYTF. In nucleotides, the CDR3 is TGTGCCAGCAGACAGGGGCGCACGGACTATGGCTACACCTTC.

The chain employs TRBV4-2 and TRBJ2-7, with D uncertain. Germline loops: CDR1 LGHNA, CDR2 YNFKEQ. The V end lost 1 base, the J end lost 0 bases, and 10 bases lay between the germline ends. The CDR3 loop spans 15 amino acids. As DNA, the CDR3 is TGTGCCAGCAGCCAAGCGTGGGAATCCTCCTACGAGCAGTACTTC. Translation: CASSQAWESSYEQYF.

CDR3 residues: CASSGREQVYEQYF. CDR3 bases: TGTGCCAGCAGTGGAAGAGAACAGGTCTACGAGCAGTACTTC. The chain couples TRBV25-1 to TRBJ2-7; D possibly corresponds to TRBD1 (5 bases). Germline-derived CDR1 and CDR2 are MGHDK and SYGVNS. This CDR3 has 14 residues. With 4 bases removed from V and 3 bases from J, the gap between germline ends came to 13 bases.

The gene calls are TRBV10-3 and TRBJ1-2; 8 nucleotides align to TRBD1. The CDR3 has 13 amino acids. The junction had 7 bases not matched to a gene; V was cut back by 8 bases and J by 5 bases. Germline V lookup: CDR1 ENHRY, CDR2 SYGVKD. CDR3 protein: CAISGTGLYGYTF. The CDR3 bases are TGTGCCATCTCAGGGACAGGCCTATATGGCTACACCTTC.

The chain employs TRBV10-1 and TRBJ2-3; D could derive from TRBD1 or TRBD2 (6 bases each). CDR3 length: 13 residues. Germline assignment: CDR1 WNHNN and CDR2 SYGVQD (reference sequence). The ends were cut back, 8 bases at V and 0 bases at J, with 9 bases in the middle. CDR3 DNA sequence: TGCGCCAGCGGGGGGCTGAGCACAGATACGCAGTATTTT. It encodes CASGGLSTDTQYF.

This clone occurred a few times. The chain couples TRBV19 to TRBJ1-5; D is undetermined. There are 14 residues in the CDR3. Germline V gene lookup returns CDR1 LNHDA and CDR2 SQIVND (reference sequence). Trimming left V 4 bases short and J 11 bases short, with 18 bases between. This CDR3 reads CASSTSRGRMTQHF. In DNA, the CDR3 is TGTGCCAGTAGTACGTCACGGGGAAGAATGACCCAGCATTTT.

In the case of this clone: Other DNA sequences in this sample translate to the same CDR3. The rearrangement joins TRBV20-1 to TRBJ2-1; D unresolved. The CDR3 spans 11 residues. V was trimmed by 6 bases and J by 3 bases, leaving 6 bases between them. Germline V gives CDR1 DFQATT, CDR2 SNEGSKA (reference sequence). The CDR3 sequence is CSARHYNEQFF. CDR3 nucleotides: TGCAGTGCCCGACACTACAATGAGCAGTTCTTC.

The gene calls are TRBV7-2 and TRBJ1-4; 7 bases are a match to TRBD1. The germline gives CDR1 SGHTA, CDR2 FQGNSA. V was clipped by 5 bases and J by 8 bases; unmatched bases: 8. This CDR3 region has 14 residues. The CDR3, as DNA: TGTGCCAGCAGCCCTAACAGGGGAGGGGAAAAACTGTTTTTT. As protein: CASSPNRGGEKLFF.

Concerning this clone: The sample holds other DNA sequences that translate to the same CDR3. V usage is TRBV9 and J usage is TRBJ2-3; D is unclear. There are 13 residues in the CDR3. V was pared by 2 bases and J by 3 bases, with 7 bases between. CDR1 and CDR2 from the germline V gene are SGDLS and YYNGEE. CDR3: CASSVTLTDTQYF. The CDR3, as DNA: TGTGCCAGCAGCGTTACATTGACAGATACGCAGTATTTT.